Presented here are 21 T cell receptor beta chains from one specimen sequenced in a study of T cell changes during pregnancy in multiple sclerosis. Sequencing was performed with immunoSEQ multiplex PCR; in TCRdb, only in-frame clones are kept and a portion is missing. The data contain more than 40,000 clones, approximately 92% of them seen just once; the ten biggest clones take up roughly 9.1%. This specimen consisted of CD8+ T cells from peripheral blood mononuclear cells, obtained after pregnancy. The receptors here all came from a female donor with multiple sclerosis, enrolled in a pregnancy study.

The V gene is TRBV18, the J gene TRBJ2-7; D gene unclear. Trimming pared 3 bases from V and 3 bases from J, leaving 3 bases between. Per the germline V gene, CDR1 is KGHSH and CDR2 is LQKENI. The CDR3 contains 11 residues. The CDR3 here is CASSPNYEQYF. The CDR3 DNA sequence: TGTGCCAGCTCACCCAACTACGAGCAGTACTTC.

V gene TRBV15 combines with J gene TRBJ2-3, with 7 bases matching TRBD1. Looked up from germline, CDR1 is LNHNV and CDR2 is YYDKDF (reference sequence). CDR3 size: 18 residues. V trimming: 1 base; J trimming: 2 bases; junction bases outside the gene matches: 12. The CDR3 reads CATSRVYSGTASTDTQYF. Here the CDR3 DNA reads TGTGCCACCAGCAGAGTCTACTCCGGGACAGCCTCCACAGATACGCAGTATTTT.

The gene calls are TRBV19 and TRBJ2-2; D not certain. Trimming cost V 4 bases and J 0 bases, with 9 bases left between them. Germline assignment: CDR1 LNHDA and CDR2 SQIVND (reference sequence). The length of the CDR3 is 15 residues. The CDR3 here is CASSTKRANTGELFF. Written as DNA, the CDR3 is TGTGCCAGTAGTACAAAACGGGCGAACACCGGGGAGCTGTTTTTT.

V and J are TRBV13 and TRBJ2-3, with 7 bases matching TRBD2. V gave up 1 base and J gave up 6 bases; unmatched junction bases: 7. The CDR3 contains 15 residues. The germline V gene has CDR1 PRHDT and CDR2 FYEKMQ (reference sequence). In nucleotides, the CDR3 is TGTGCCAGCAGCTTAGCTGCGGGAGTCAGGGATACGCAGTATTTT. It translates to CASSLAAGVRDTQYF.

In its sample, this clone was seen once. The CDR3 coding sequence is TGTGCCATCAGTGAGTCTGACAGGATTAATTCACCCCTCCACTTT. Protein: CAISESDRINSPLHF. The chain has TRBV10-3 and TRBJ1-6, with a weak D call TRBD1 (6 bases). The CDR3 contains 15 residues. V lost 0 bases, J lost 6 bases, and 9 bases lay in between. Germline assignment: CDR1 ENHRY and CDR2 SYGVKD.

The chain employs TRBV19 and TRBJ2-3; D not certain. The CDR3 loop spans 15 amino acids. Trimming shortened V by 1 base and J by 1 base, and 9 bases separated the two germline ends. Germline V gene sequence: CDR1 LNHDA, CDR2 SQIVND (reference sequence). CDR3: CASSIGGGRTDTQYF. DNA of the CDR3: TGTGCCAGTAGTATAGGCGGCGGTCGCACAGATACGCAGTATTTT.

A single count supports this clone. V usage is TRBV6-5 and J usage is TRBJ1-2; D unclear. V lost 0 bases, J lost 7 bases, and 12 bases lay in between. The CDR3 loop spans 14 amino acids. CDR1 and CDR2 (germline): MNHEY, SVGAGI. The CDR3 spells CASSYSSQFTGYTF. The CDR3 nucleotides read TGTGCCAGCAGTTACTCGTCACAGTTTACTGGCTACACCTTC.

The CDR3 sequence is CASSLSKRQGEETQYF. For the CDR3, the DNA is TGTGCCAGCAGCTTATCTAAGCGGCAGGGGGAAGAGACCCAGTACTTC. This sequence joins TRBV7-2 and TRBJ2-5; 7 bases match TRBD1. Germline assignment: CDR1 SGHTA and CDR2 FQGNSA. J was trimmed by 3 bases and V by 2 bases; bases with no gene match: 9. The CDR3 is made up of 16 amino acids.

This chain joins TRBV5-1 and TRBJ1-4, with 7 nucleotides matching TRBD1. The J segment lost 2 bases and the V segment lost 4 bases, leaving 2 bases of the junction unmatched. This CDR3 has 14 residues. Germline V CDR1 and CDR2: SGHRS, YFSETQ. The CDR3 here is CASSTGDTNEKLFF. As DNA, the CDR3 is TGCGCCAGCAGCACAGGGGACACTAATGAAAAACTGTTTTTT.

The rearrangement joins TRBV4-1 to TRBJ2-7; 10 bases agree with TRBD2. This CDR3 is 15 amino acids long. V lost 3 bases and J lost 2; bases outside the gene matches: 4. Germline lookup yields CDR1 MGHRA and CDR2 YSYEKL. CDR3 nucleotides: TGCGCCAGCAGCCACTCTAGCGGGAGCCCCTACGAGCAGTACTTC. Amino acids: CASSHSSGSPYEQYF.

The chain couples TRBV27 to TRBJ1-5; D is possibly TRBD1 (5 bases). V was shortened by 3 bases and J by 6 bases, with 12 bases between the two germline ends. CDR3 size: 14 residues. CDR1 is MNHEY, CDR2 SMNVEV, per germline (reference sequence). The CDR3 spells CASSFSSGVQPQHF. CDR3 bases: TGTGCCAGCAGTTTCTCCTCGGGGGTTCAGCCCCAGCATTTT.

The rearrangement links TRBV28 to TRBJ1-5; 7 positions agree with TRBD1. The ends lost 5 bases at V and 9 bases at J; junction bases unmatched: 13. Germline CDR1 is MDHEN and CDR2 is SYDVKM. The CDR3 runs to 15 residues. The CDR3: CASSTQNTGVWPQHF. The CDR3 DNA follows: TGTGCCAGCAGTACTCAAAACACAGGGGTCTGGCCCCAGCATTTT.

The CDR3 nucleotides are TGTGCCAGCACTCGGGACAGGGGTTACGAGCAGTACTTC. It yields the protein CASTRDRGYEQYF. The chain employs TRBV6-4 and TRBJ2-7, with 10 bases that match TRBD1. The CDR3 loop spans 13 amino acids. Looked up from germline, CDR1 is MRHNA and CDR2 is SNTAGT. The V gene end was trimmed by 7 bases and the J gene end by 4 bases; junction bases not matched to a gene: 4.

Notes on this clone: Other nucleotide sequences in the sample specify the same CDR3. The chain joins TRBV6-4 to TRBJ2-3, with 8 bases lining up with TRBD2. This CDR3 has 14 amino acids. Germline loops: CDR1 MRHNA, CDR2 SNTAGT. J gave up 1 base and V 3 bases, and 0 bases lay outside the gene matches. CDR3 DNA sequence: TGTGCCAGCAGTGAGCGGGGGGGCACAGATACGCAGTATTTT. This codes for CASSERGGTDTQYF.

The chain is built from TRBV27 and TRBJ2-1; 9 bases are shared with TRBD2. Germline-derived CDR1 and CDR2 are MNHEY and SMNVEV (reference sequence). V dropped 1 base and J dropped 9; count of bases not matched to a gene: 7. There are 15 residues in the CDR3. The CDR3 loop reads CASSLLAGARGEQFF. The CDR3 DNA is TGTGCCAGCAGTTTATTAGCGGGAGCACGGGGTGAGCAGTTCTTC.

The chain has TRBV27 and TRBJ2-2; maybe TRBD1 (6 bases). The CDR3 is made up of 14 amino acids. Per germline, CDR1 MNHEY and CDR2 SMNVEV (reference sequence). Trimming shortened V by 8 bases and J by 2 bases, and 12 bases separated the two germline ends. This CDR3 is CASRRDINTGELFF. In DNA form, the CDR3 reads TGTGCCAGCCGACGGGACATTAACACCGGGGAGCTGTTTTTT.

The rearrangement uses TRBV4-3 and TRBJ2-3, with 8 bases matching TRBD2. Germline V gene sequence: CDR1 LGHNA, CDR2 YSLEER. V lost 5 bases to trimming and J lost 0 bases; unmatched junction nucleotides: 4. This CDR3 is 15 amino acids long. The CDR3 loop is CASSDGGGSTDTQYF. In DNA form, the CDR3 reads TGCGCCAGCAGCGACGGCGGGGGGAGCACAGATACGCAGTATTTT.

V and J are TRBV7-3 and TRBJ2-2; no firm D call. Deletions cut 5 bases from V and 4 bases from J, with 8 bases between. Germline loops: CDR1 SGHTA, CDR2 FQGTGA. The CDR3 has 13 amino acids. The CDR3 sequence: CASSPLGTGELFF. CDR3 coding DNA: TGTGCCAGCAGCCCCCTAGGCACCGGGGAGCTGTTTTTT.

In its sample, this clone was seen once. The rearrangement joins TRBV11-3 to TRBJ1-1, with D tentatively TRBD1 (5 bases). CDR1 and CDR2 (germline): SGHNT, YENEEA. CDR3 length equals 15 residues. Trimming shortened V by 4 bases and J by 11 bases, and 23 bases separated the two germline ends. The CDR3 region has the DNA TGTGCCAGCAGCTCCTCCGGTAGGGGAAGATCCGAGGCTTTCTTT. Translated: CASSSSGRGRSEAFF.

This clone was picked up one time. The chain links TRBV4-1 to TRBJ1-4, with D unresolved. Trimming took off 0 bases at V and 8 bases at J, with 10 bases between the two ends. CDR3 length: 14 residues. The germline V gene encodes CDR1 MGHRA and CDR2 YSYEKL. The CDR3 DNA is TGCGCCAGCAGCCAAGATGATCTGAGCGAAAAACTGTTTTTT. Its translation: CASSQDDLSEKLFF.

V gene TRBV7-9 combines with J gene TRBJ1-1; D remains ambiguous. There are 16 residues in the CDR3. V was pared by 1 base and J by 1 base, with 13 bases between. Germline V gene sequence: CDR1 SEHNR, CDR2 FQNEAQ (reference sequence). CDR3 in amino acids: CASSLVRLAGNTEAFF. CDR3 DNA: TGTGCCAGCAGCTTAGTGCGCTTGGCAGGGAACACTGAAGCTTTCTTT.